This is a list of T cell receptor beta chains from one sample in a study of CD8+CD57+ T cells in acquired aplastic anemia. TCRdb re-called the reads through MiXCR, storing one row per CDR3 protein. The table lists hundreds of thousands of distinct CDR3 sequences, about a third of them singletons. What was sequenced was sorted CD4+, CD8+, or CD8+CD57+ T cells (not recorded which) from PBMCs. The receptors were gathered from a human donor with aplastic anemia. The CDR3 runs from the conserved cysteine through the conserved F or W. The D gene is left open where the match is weak. The size of a clone is reported for some rows only, either as once, few or many, or as a class for expanded clones.

CASSISGGGGTQYF	TGTGCCAGTAGTATTTCCGGGGGGGGAGGGACCCAGTACTTC	TRBJ2-5	few	TRBV19	14	TRBD2
CASSGLAGIVEQFF	TGTGCCAGCAGCGGACTAGCGGGAATAGTTGAGCAGTTCTTC	TRBJ2-1	NA	TRBV11-2	14	TRBD2
CASRPNTDTQYF	TGTGCCAGCCGGCCCAACACAGATACGCAGTATTTT	TRBJ2-3	few	TRBV6-1	12	NA
CASSERAGANYGYTF	TGTGCCAGCAGTGAAAGGGCAGGGGCTAACTATGGCTACACCTTC	TRBJ1-2	few	TRBV6-1	15	NA
CASSLGGDSSYNEQFF	TGTGCCAGCAGCTTAGGCGGGGATAGCTCCTACAATGAGCAGTTCTTC	TRBJ2-1	NA	TRBV7-6	16	NA
CAISESGSGGPYEQYF	TGTGCCATCAGTGAGTCAGGGTCAGGGGGCCCCTACGAGCAGTACTTC	TRBJ2-7	many	TRBV10-3	16	TRBD1
CAWTLRGPNTEAFF	TGTGCCTGGACCCTCCGAGGTCCGAACACTGAAGCTTTCTTT	TRBJ1-1	NA	TRBV30	14	NA
CATSRAGVSTDTQYF	TGTGCCACCAGCAGGGCGGGGGTGAGCACAGATACGCAGTATTTT	TRBJ2-3	many	TRBV15	15	TRBD2
CASSVGTSLYEQYF	TGTGCCAGCAGTGTTGGGACTAGTCTCTACGAGCAGTACTTC	TRBJ2-7	NA	TRBV6-1	14	TRBD2
CAISGTGTGYTF	TGTGCCATCAGTGGGACAGGGACCGGCTACACCTTC	TRBJ1-2	NA	TRBV10-3	12	TRBD1
CASSSGTAGYEQYF	TGTGCCAGCAGTTCCGGGACAGCGGGCTACGAGCAGTACTTC	TRBJ2-7	NA	TRBV6-5	14	NA
CATSEGTGEDYGYTF	TGTGCCACCAGTGAGGGGACAGGGGAGGACTATGGCTACACCTTC	TRBJ1-2	NA	TRBV24-1	15	TRBD1
CASSAAGGDGQFF	TGTGCCAGCAGCGCGGCGGGAGGGGATGGGCAGTTCTTC	TRBJ2-1	NA	TRBV9	13	TRBD2
CASSRDSAAYEQYF	TGTGCCAGCAGCCGAGACTCTGCGGCCTACGAGCAGTACTTC	TRBJ2-7	many	TRBV11-2	14	NA
CASSSGQGLTEAFF	TGTGCCAGCAGTTCCGGACAGGGTTTAACTGAAGCTTTCTTT	TRBJ1-1	NA	TRBV6-5	14	TRBD1
CASSPEQGILSGYTF	TGCGCCAGCAGCCCAGAACAGGGTATATTGAGTGGCTACACCTTC	TRBJ1-2	many	TRBV5-1	15	NA
CASGSGPAYEQYF	TGTGCTAGTGGCTCCGGGCCGGCCTACGAGCAGTACTTC	TRBJ2-7	NA	TRBV12-5	13	NA
CAISESQAPVNTEAFF	TGTGCCATCAGTGAGTCCCAGGCCCCGGTGAACACTGAAGCTTTCTTT	TRBJ1-1	many	TRBV10-3	16	NA
CASSPSLTTEQYF	TGTGCCAGCAGCCCCAGTTTGACTACCGAGCAGTACTTC	TRBJ2-7	NA	TRBV3-1	13	NA
CASSQSRGNTEAFF	TGTGCCAGCAGCCAATCGCGGGGGAACACTGAAGCTTTCTTT	TRBJ1-1	NA	TRBV16	14	NA
CASSLVGGGERYF	TGTGCCAGCAGCTTAGTAGGCGGGGGAGAGCGGTACTTC	TRBJ2-7	NA	TRBV5-5	13	TRBD2
CASSESSRTSAPPQFF	TGCGCCAGCAGTGAGTCCTCCCGGACTAGCGCCCCTCCGCAGTTCTTC	TRBJ2-1	NA	TRBV10-2	16	TRBD2
CASSYSEGTSGNTIYF	TGTGCCAGCAGTTACTCAGAGGGAACCTCTGGAAACACCATATATTTT	TRBJ1-3	few	TRBV6-5	16	NA
CSVESPWGVGYTF	TGCAGCGTTGAAAGTCCATGGGGGGTCGGCTACACCTTC	TRBJ1-2	many	TRBV29-1	13	NA
CATSRGRGGETQYF	TGTGCCACCAGCAGGGGGAGGGGGGGTGAGACCCAGTACTTC	TRBJ2-5	many	TRBV15	14	NA
CASSLSPSGQSDQPQHF	TGCGCCAGCAGCTTGTCACCGTCGGGGCAGTCCGATCAGCCCCAGCATTTT	TRBJ1-5	NA	TRBV5-1	17	NA
CASSSRQGAGNEQFF	TGTGCCAGCAGCTCCCGACAGGGGGCTGGAAATGAGCAGTTCTTC	TRBJ2-1	NA	TRBV12-3/TRBV12-4	15	TRBD1
CASSQDPAGNQPQHF	TGTGCCAGCAGCCAAGATCCGGCAGGTAATCAGCCCCAGCATTTT	TRBJ1-5	NA	TRBV4-2	15	NA
CSEDGVAEAFF	TGCAGCGAGGACGGGGTCGCTGAAGCTTTCTTT	TRBJ1-1	few	TRBV29-1	11	NA
CSAREQREGPGETQYF	TGCAGTGCTAGAGAACAGCGGGAGGGCCCGGGGGAGACCCAGTACTTC	TRBJ2-5	few	TRBV20-1	16	TRBD2
CATSRTFEDLYGYTF	TGTGCCACCAGCAGGACATTCGAAGATCTCTATGGCTACACCTTC	TRBJ1-2	many	TRBV15	15	NA
CATSRDSGGADTQYF	TGTGCCACCAGCAGAGATAGCGGGGGGGCAGATACGCAGTATTTT	TRBJ2-3	many	TRBV15	15	TRBD2
CAWNRLNSYNEQFF	TGTGCCTGGAATCGCTTGAACTCCTACAATGAGCAGTTCTTC	TRBJ2-1	NA	TRBV30	14	NA
CAISESGIPGEGYTF	TGTGCCATCAGTGAGTCCGGGATCCCTGGGGAGGGCTACACCTTC	TRBJ1-2	once	TRBV10-3	15	NA
CSASSLTSGRHTQYF	TGCAGTGCAAGCTCTTTAACTAGCGGGAGACATACGCAGTATTTT	TRBJ2-3	few	TRBV20-1	15	TRBD2
CASRVSVHEQYF	TGTGCCAGCAGGGTATCGGTCCACGAGCAGTACTTC	TRBJ2-7	NA	TRBV6-1	12	NA
CASRSEGNTEAFF	TGTGCCAGCAGATCAGAGGGGAACACCGAAGCTTTCTTT	TRBJ1-1	NA	TRBV2	13	NA
CASSEPQASEQYF	TGTGCCAGCAGTGAACCGCAGGCATCCGAGCAGTACTTC	TRBJ2-7	many	TRBV2	13	NA
CASSRDRVEQYF	TGTGCCAGCAGCCGGGACAGGGTCGAGCAGTACTTC	TRBJ2-7	NA	TRBV7-2	12	TRBD1
CASSAGTQFYEQYF	TGTGCCAGCAGTGCCGGGACTCAATTCTACGAGCAGTACTTC	TRBJ2-7	NA	TRBV25-1	14	NA
CASSPIVGGNQPQHF	TGTGCCAGCAGCCCGATTGTTGGTGGCAATCAGCCCCAGCATTTT	TRBJ1-5	many	TRBV7-9	15	NA
CASSATVSNQPQHF	TGTGCCAGCAGCGCGACAGTTAGCAATCAGCCCCAGCATTTT	TRBJ1-5	many	TRBV9	14	NA
CASAFSTETQYF	TGTGCCAGCGCCTTCTCGACAGAGACCCAGTACTTC	TRBJ2-5	NA	TRBV2	12	NA
CASSRLQGSWTEAFF	TGTGCCAGCAGCAGACTACAGGGGTCATGGACTGAAGCTTTCTTT	TRBJ1-1	many	TRBV2	15	TRBD1
CATSTPTGGTTNEKLFF	TGTGCCACCAGCACGCCGACAGGGGGCACAACTAATGAAAAACTGTTTTTT	TRBJ1-4	NA	TRBV24-1	17	TRBD1
CASSSHRPTSGRMGETQYF	TGTGCCAGCAGCTCCCACCGGCCGACTAGCGGGAGGATGGGAGAGACCCAGTACTTC	TRBJ2-5	many	TRBV11-2	19	TRBD2
CASSLSPSGTPGNEQFF	TGTGCCAGCAGCTTATCCCCTTCCGGGACCCCGGGGAATGAGCAGTTCTTC	TRBJ2-1	few	TRBV7-3	17	NA
CATTGVTEAFF	TGTGCCACGACAGGGGTCACTGAAGCTTTCTTT	TRBJ1-1	many	TRBV19	11	TRBD1
CASRTSRKDYERYF	TGCGCCAGTCGGACTAGCAGGAAGGACTACGAGCGGTACTTC	TRBJ2-7	NA	TRBV10-2	14	TRBD2
CASSLRWGEETQYF	TGTGCCAGCAGCTTGCGCTGGGGTGAGGAGACCCAGTACTTC	TRBJ2-5	many	TRBV7-2	14	NA
CSARDSTGGSTEAFF	TGCAGTGCTAGAGATTCAACAGGGGGCTCCACTGAAGCTTTCTTT	TRBJ1-1	NA	TRBV20-1	15	TRBD1
CASSLSLETQYF	TGTGCCAGCAGCTTATCTCTAGAGACCCAGTACTTC	TRBJ2-5	many	TRBV7-9	12	NA
CASSLRGNANTIYF	TGTGCCAGCAGTTTAAGGGGGAATGCAAACACCATATATTTT	TRBJ1-3	few	TRBV12-3/TRBV12-4	14	NA